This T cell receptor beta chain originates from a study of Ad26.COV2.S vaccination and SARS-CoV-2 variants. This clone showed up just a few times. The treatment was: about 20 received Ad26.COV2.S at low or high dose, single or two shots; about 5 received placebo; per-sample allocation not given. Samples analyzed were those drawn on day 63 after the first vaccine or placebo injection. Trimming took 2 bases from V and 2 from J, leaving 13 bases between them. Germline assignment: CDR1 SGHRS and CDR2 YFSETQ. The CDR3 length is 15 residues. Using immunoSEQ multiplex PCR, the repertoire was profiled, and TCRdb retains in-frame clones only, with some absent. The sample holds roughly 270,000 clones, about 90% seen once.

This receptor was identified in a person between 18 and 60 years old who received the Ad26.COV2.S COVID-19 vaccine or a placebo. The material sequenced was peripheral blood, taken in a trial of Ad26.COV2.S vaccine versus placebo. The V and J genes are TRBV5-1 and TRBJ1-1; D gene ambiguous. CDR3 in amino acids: CASSFVQVTNTEAFF. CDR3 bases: TGCGCCAGCAGCTTTGTTCAAGTCACCAACACTGAAGCTTTCTTT. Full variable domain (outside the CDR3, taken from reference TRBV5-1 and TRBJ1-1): KAGVTQTPRYLIKTRGQQVTLSCSPISGHRSVSWYQQTPGQGLQFLFEYFSETQRNKGNFPGRFSGRQFSNSRSEMNVSTLELGDSALYLCASSFVQVTNTEAFFGQGTRLTVV.